The following is a TCR beta chain sequence with its context. The CDR3 contains 16 residues. The V gene lost 3 bases and the J gene lost 2 bases, with 15 bases spanning the gap. Germline values: CDR1 SGDLS, CDR2 YYNGEE. The data originate from a study of patients and donors after allogeneic stem cell transplantation. TCRdb re-derived calls from the RT-PCR reads in MiXCR, one entry per CDR3 protein. The sample contains about 110,000 distinct CDR3 sequences, approximately 40% of which appear only once. Sequences were obtained from blood, either unsorted or a sorted T cell fraction (not recorded which). The V and J genes are TRBV9 and TRBJ2-1, with D maybe TRBD2 (5 bases). The sequence derives from a human donor who was either an allogeneic HSCT recipient or a stem cell or donor lymphocyte infusion donor (not recorded which). It is not recorded whose cells these are; they may come from a transplant donor. The CDR3, as DNA: TGTGCCAGCAGCGCTAGGACTCGAGGGACCTACAATGAGCAGTTCTTC. Protein product: CASSARTRGTYNEQFF.